These T cell receptor beta chains were read from a single sample in a study of shared clonotypes between healthy human individuals. Generated by immunoSEQ multiplex PCR, the TCRdb table keeps only in-frame clones and is missing some. The sample consists of under 850,000 clones, 72% of them appearing once. The material sequenced was memory CD4+ T cells sorted from blood. Every receptor here comes from a woman under 40 in good health. CDR3s include the opening cysteine and the closing phenylalanine or tryptophan. The D gene is left open where the match is weak. Size tells how often a clone was seen (once, few, many) or the class of an expanded clone, and some rows leave it out.

V	length	size	J	D	CDR3	DNA
TRBV5-1	14	few	TRBJ2-7	.	CASRGALSSYEQYF	TGCGCCAGCAGGGGAGCGTTAAGCTCCTACGAGCAGTACTTC
TRBV6-4	11	.	TRBJ2-3	.	CASRLGDTQYF	TGTGCCAGTCGACTTGGGGATACGCAGTATTTT
TRBV9	15	.	TRBJ1-2	.	CASSVDMNSPYGYTF	TGTGCCAGCAGCGTAGATATGAACTCCCCTTATGGCTACACCTTC
TRBV30	13	.	TRBJ1-5	.	CAWSSNSNQPQHF	TGTGCCTGGAGTTCAAATAGCAATCAGCCCCAGCATTTT
TRBV7-9	16	once	TRBJ1-2	TRBD1	CASSRLGDRLNYGYTF	TGTGCCAGCAGCCGCCTGGGGGACAGACTCAACTATGGCTACACCTTC
TRBV7-6	14	.	TRBJ1-2	.	CASSLPRKTYGYTF	TGTGCCAGCAGCTTACCTCGAAAGACCTATGGCTACACCTTC
TRBV18	14	.	TRBJ1-5	.	CASSPGGRGQPQHF	TGTGCCAGCTCACCCGGGGGGCGGGGGCAGCCCCAGCATTTT
TRBV7-9	15	.	TRBJ2-7	TRBD2	CASSPSGSRAYEQYF	TGTGCCAGCAGCCCTAGCGGGAGTCGAGCGTACGAGCAGTACTTC
TRBV4-2	16	.	TRBJ1-5	.	CASSQEVGANNQPQHF	TGTGCCAGCAGCCAAGAAGTCGGGGCTAACAATCAGCCCCAGCATTTT
TRBV4-1	14	.	TRBJ1-2	TRBD1	CASRRPGQPGGYTF	TGCGCCAGCAGAAGACCGGGACAGCCTGGGGGCTACACCTTC
TRBV14	18	.	TRBJ2-3	TRBD2	CASSQVRILAGHTDTQYF	TGTGCCAGCAGCCAAGTAAGGATATTAGCGGGCCACACAGATACGCAGTATTTT
TRBV5-1	14	.	TRBJ1-6	.	CASSKDNHNSPLHF	TGCGCCAGCAGCAAGGACAACCACAATTCACCCCTCCACTTT
TRBV19	14	.	TRBJ1-4	TRBD1	CASSRGQGGEKLFF	TGTGCCAGTAGTAGAGGACAGGGTGGCGAAAAACTGTTTTTT
TRBV19	15	.	TRBJ2-7	.	CASSRAEDRSYEQYF	TGTGCCAGTAGTCGCGCCGAAGACAGGTCCTACGAGCAGTACTTC
TRBV28	13	.	TRBJ2-4	.	CASSSTGDGVTYF	TGTGCCAGCAGTTCGACAGGAGATGGGGTAACATACTTC
TRBV6-5	14	.	TRBJ2-7	TRBD1	CASRHGQGKYEQYF	TGTGCCAGCAGACACGGACAGGGGAAGTACGAGCAGTACTTC
TRBV28	13	once	TRBJ1-2	TRBD1	CATRDRINYGYTF	TGTGCCACCAGGGACAGGATTAACTATGGCTACACCTTC
TRBV7-7	14	.	TRBJ2-7	TRBD1	CASSSGQGGHEQYF	TGTGCCAGCAGCTCCGGACAGGGGGGTCACGAGCAGTACTTC
TRBV28	13	.	TRBJ2-1	TRBD2	CASSRLAGGRWLF	TGTGCCAGCAGCCGACTAGCGGGAGGCCGCTGGCTCTTC
TRBV6-1	16	.	TRBJ2-1	.	CASSEGRAINHNEQFF	TGTGCCAGCAGTGAAGGGCGGGCTATAAATCACAATGAGCAGTTCTTC
TRBV10-1	14	.	TRBJ1-4	.	CASRSGRIDEKLFF	TGCGCCAGCAGATCAGGGCGCATTGATGAAAAACTGTTTTTT
TRBV28	15	.	TRBJ2-7	.	CASIPPGASSYEQYF	TGTGCCAGCATCCCCCCGGGGGCTTCCTCCTACGAGCAGTACTTC
TRBV10-1	14	.	TRBJ2-3	TRBD2	CASPQREGEYTQYF	TGCGCCAGCCCTCAGCGGGAAGGGGAGTATACGCAGTATTTT
TRBV5-1	14	.	TRBJ2-1	TRBD1	CASSRGTDFNEQFF	TGCGCCAGCAGCCGAGGGACAGACTTCAATGAGCAGTTCTTC